What follows are 22 T cell receptor beta chains derived from one specimen sequenced in a study of vaccination effects on CD4 cells after COVID-19. Antigen-specific CD4+ T cells were expanded with viral peptide pools in the ViraFEST assay before sequencing. Subsequent to less than 13 days of culture, CD4+ T cells were isolated. Subjects were given two BNT162b2 or mRNA-1273 vaccine doses. Method: immunoSEQ multiplex PCR; TCRdb's copy keeps in-frame clones and lacks some. This table has under 40,000 clones, about 80% appearing once. Their specific antigens are unknown. The sequencing here drew on CD4+ T cells from PBMCs cultured with HCoV-NL63 spike peptides, taken after COVID-19 vaccination. These receptors originate from a human donor who received a COVID-19 vaccine. Some clones in this sample may be carry-over from other donors' samples.

V gene TRBV4-1 combines with J gene TRBJ1-1; D ambiguous. The CDR3 totals 15 residues. Trimming left V 4 bases short and J 5 bases short, with 17 bases between. The germline CDR1 and CDR2 sequences are MGHRA and YSYEKL. The CDR3 protein is CASSPRSGGGTEAFF. The DNA of the CDR3 is TGCGCCAGCAGCCCTCGATCCGGTGGTGGGACTGAAGCTTTCTTT.

This clone has a single count. CDR3 nucleotide sequence: TGTGCCAGCAGCCGCCGGAGCGGGGGGGCCTCAGATACGCAGTATTTT. It specifies CASSRRSGGASDTQYF. V is TRBV7-2 and J is TRBJ2-3, with 10 bases aligning to TRBD2. V lost 5 bases to trimming and J lost 4 bases; unmatched junction nucleotides: 9. CDR1 SGHTA and CDR2 FQGNSA come from the germline V gene. There are 16 residues in the CDR3.

This chain joins TRBV6-6 and TRBJ1-5; D may be TRBD1 (6 bases). The CDR3 spans 15 residues. Germline values: CDR1 MNHNY, CDR2 SVGAGI (reference sequence). Trimming took 2 bases from V and 3 from J, leaving 11 bases between them. The CDR3 region is CASSYDRSLNQPQHF. The CDR3 coding sequence is TGTGCCAGCAGTTACGACAGGAGCCTCAATCAGCCCCAGCATTTT.

The gene calls are TRBV19 and TRBJ1-2, with D uncertain. Germline CDR1 reads LNHDA; CDR2 reads SQIVND (reference sequence). The germline V and J ends were trimmed by 5 bases and 2 bases, with 6 bases remaining between them. CDR3 size: 12 residues. CDR3 amino acids: CASSYMNYGYTF. CDR3 in DNA: TGTGCCAGTAGTTACATGAACTATGGCTACACCTTC. Supplemented by reference TRBV19 and TRBJ1-2, the full variable domain reads DGGITQSPKYLFRKEGQNVTLSCEQNLNHDAMYWYRQDPGQGLRLIYYSQIVNDFQKGDIAEGYSVSREKKESFPLTVTSAQKNPTAFYLCASSYMNYGYTFGSGTRLTVV.

The chain couples TRBV5-4 to TRBJ2-5, with 9 bases aligning to TRBD2. The CDR3 has 16 amino acids. Germline V gene data show CDR1 as SGHNT and CDR2 as YYREEE (reference sequence). Losses at the gene ends were 0 bases for V and 1 base for J; bases not matched to a gene: 4. CDR3 in amino acids: CASSLGRGGVQETQYF. The CDR3 DNA sequence: TGTGCCAGCAGCTTGGGTCGCGGGGGGGTCCAAGAGACCCAGTACTTC.

The chain is built from TRBV2 and TRBJ2-1; D may match TRBD1 or TRBD2 (5 bases each). CDR1 and CDR2 (germline): SNHLY, FYNNEI. V lost 3 bases, J lost 7 bases, and 13 bases lay in between. The CDR3 sequence is 14 residues long. The CDR3 sequence is CASSESVGGNEQFF. The CDR3 region has the DNA TGTGCCAGCAGTGAGAGCGTTGGGGGAAATGAGCAGTTCTTC.

This chain links TRBV11-2 with TRBJ1-6, with D possibly being TRBD1 (5 bases). The CDR3 runs 14 residues. Germline V gene lookup returns CDR1 SGHAT and CDR2 FQNNGV. The V and J ends lost 5 bases and 4 bases respectively, with 9 bases between them. CDR3 sequence: CASSRDRYNSPLHF. CDR3 DNA: TGTGCCAGCAGCCGGGACCGGTATAATTCACCCCTCCACTTT.

The count of this clone is one. V is TRBV7-2 and J is TRBJ2-7; D remains ambiguous. There are 13 residues in the CDR3. CDR1 and CDR2 (germline): SGHTA, FQGNSA. Trimming pared 2 bases from V and 1 base from J, leaving 6 bases between. CDR3 loop: CASSLTRSYEQYV. CDR3 in DNA: TGTGCCAGCAGCTTAACGCGTTCCTACGAGCAGTACGTC.

V and J are TRBV20-1 and TRBJ1-2, with a weak D call TRBD1 (6 bases). This CDR3 is built from 12 residues. Per the germline V gene, CDR1 is DFQATT and CDR2 is SNEGSKA (reference sequence). Trimming took off 7 bases at V and 5 bases at J, with 14 bases between the two ends. The CDR3 nucleotides read TGCAGTGTTAATGAGGGGGGGTATGGCTACACCTTC. It encodes CSVNEGGYGYTF.

The chain uses TRBV2 and TRBJ1-6; 7 nucleotides line up with TRBD1. CDR3 size: 15 residues. V dropped 6 bases and J dropped 6; count of bases not matched to a gene: 8. Germline values: CDR1 SNHLY, CDR2 FYNNEI. The CDR3 DNA reads TGTGCCAGCAGGCCCCAGGGGGGGGCTAATTCACCCCTCCACTTT. Translating it yields CASRPQGGANSPLHF.

This chain connects TRBV29-1 to TRBJ1-1, with D perhaps TRBD1 (6 bases). The V end was cut by 6 bases, the J end by 4 bases, with 9 bases between. Per the germline V gene, CDR1 is SQVTM and CDR2 is ANQGSEA. CDR3 size: 11 residues. The CDR3 nucleotides are TGCAGCGTCAAGGGGGGCACTGAAGCTTTCTTT. Amino acids: CSVKGGTEAFF. Variable domain in full (rest from reference TRBV29-1 and TRBJ1-1): SAVISQKPSRDICQRGTSLTIQCQVDSQVTMMFWYRQQPGQSLTLIATANQGSEATYESGFVIDKFPISRPNLTFSTLTVSNMSPEDSSIYLCSVKGGTEAFFGQGTRLTVV.

The gene calls are TRBV18 and TRBJ1-6, with a tentative D call TRBD1 (6 bases). The CDR3 consists of 13 residues. CDR1 and CDR2 (germline): KGHSH, LQKENI. V dropped 4 bases and J dropped 14 bases, with 15 bases sitting between them. CDR3 sequence reads: CASSLVGADTLHF. The CDR3 region has the DNA TGTGCCAGCTCACTGGTGGGGGCCGACACCCTCCACTTT.

V is TRBV11-2 and J is TRBJ2-1; weak D call: TRBD1 (6 bases). The CDR3 has 15 amino acids. V was clipped by 5 bases and J by 0 bases, with 11 bases between them. Germline V gene lookup returns CDR1 SGHAT and CDR2 FQNNGV. CDR3 in DNA: TGTGCCAGCAGCATCCTCAGGGGCTCCTACAATGAGCAGTTCTTC. It encodes CASSILRGSYNEQFF.

The chain recombines TRBV6-5 with TRBJ1-4, with no clear D. The ends were cut back, 6 bases at V and 5 bases at J, with 7 bases in the middle. CDR1 MNHEY and CDR2 SVGAGI come from the germline V gene. This CDR3 comprises 12 residues. The CDR3 bases are TGTGCCAGCAGACAGTTGAATGAAAAACTGTTTTTT. It codes for CASRQLNEKLFF.

The rearrangement joins TRBV4-1 to TRBJ1-1, with TRBD1 identical over 8 bases. The junction had 5 bases not matched to a gene; V was cut back by 4 bases and J by 1 base. The CDR3 has 15 amino acids. CDR1 is MGHRA and CDR2 is YSYEKL in the germline V gene. The CDR3 spells CASSPRDRTNTEAFF. The DNA for the CDR3 is TGCGCCAGCAGCCCTAGGGACAGGACGAACACTGAAGCTTTCTTT.

The chain employs TRBV2 and TRBJ2-2, with 7 positions matching TRBD1. Germline CDR1 and CDR2: SNHLY and FYNNEI. The CDR3 runs to 15 residues. V trimming: 8 bases; J trimming: 0 bases; junction bases outside the gene matches: 6. CDR3 nucleotide sequence: TGTGCCAGCGGGGCGACAGGGCCGAACACCGGGGAGCTGTTTTTT. Amino acids: CASGATGPNTGELFF.

V is TRBV2 and J is TRBJ2-1, with TRBD1 matching 7 bases. The CDR3 consists of 15 residues. The germline V gene has CDR1 SNHLY and CDR2 FYNNEI. V trimming: 7 bases; J trimming: 6 bases; junction bases outside the gene matches: 12. CDR3 sequence (DNA): TGTGCCAGCATCCTCTCCGGGACAGCTTCCAATGAGCAGTTCTTC. As protein: CASILSGTASNEQFF.

This chain's CDR3 is CASRLVGTDTQYF. CDR3 nucleotides: TGTGCCAGTCGACTAGTGGGCACAGATACGCAGTATTTT. The chain recombines TRBV19 with TRBJ2-3, with D maybe TRBD2 (6 bases). Germline V gene sequence: CDR1 LNHDA, CDR2 SQIVND (reference sequence). Trimming cost V 8 bases and J 1 base, with 10 bases left between them. The CDR3 has 13 residues.

This sequence joins TRBV5-6 and TRBJ2-1, with 12 bases identical to TRBD2. This CDR3 is 16 amino acids long. The J segment lost 5 bases and the V segment lost 4 bases, leaving 7 bases of the junction unmatched. The germline V gene has CDR1 SGHDT and CDR2 YYEEEE. DNA of the CDR3: TGTGCCAGCAGCCGGACGACTAGCGGGGGAAACAATGAGCAGTTCTTC. Translated: CASSRTTSGGNNEQFF.

The V call is TRBV14, the J call TRBJ1-1; D not resolved. The CDR3 contains 16 residues. CDR1 is SGHDN and CDR2 is FVKESK in the germline V gene. Trimming shortened V by 0 bases and J by 0 bases, and 11 bases separated the two germline ends. As DNA, the CDR3 is TGTGCCAGCAGCCAAGACGGAGGGCGGCTGAACACTGAAGCTTTCTTT. Its translation is CASSQDGGRLNTEAFF.

J is TRBJ1-2 and V is TRBV18, with D uncertain. This CDR3 is 13 amino acids long. The germline V and J ends were trimmed by 6 bases and 9 bases, with 17 bases remaining between them. The germline CDR1 and CDR2 sequences are KGHSH and LQKENI. The CDR3 protein is CASSNTKAQSYTF. The CDR3 bases are TGTGCCAGCTCGAATACGAAGGCGCAGAGCTACACCTTC.

The rearrangement uses TRBV23-1 and TRBJ1-2, with D possibly being TRBD1 (5 bases). Being an ORF, TRBV23-1 has a function that is uncertain. V was cut by 4 bases and J by 0 bases, with 21 bases left in between. The CDR3 is made up of 18 amino acids. Here the CDR3 reads CASSPRDRPLGANYGYTF. DNA of the CDR3: TGCGCCAGCAGTCCAAGAGACAGACCTTTAGGGGCTAACTATGGCTACACCTTC.